This record looks at one T cell receptor beta chain sequence and its context. Its antigen is still unknown. Germline CDR1 MNHEY, CDR2 SVGAGI. The germline V and J ends were trimmed by 2 bases and 7 bases, with 6 bases remaining between them. The CDR3 is 12 residues long. The data are from a study of immune evolution from preneoplasia to lung adenocarcinoma. Generated by immunoSEQ multiplex PCR, the TCRdb table keeps only in-frame clones and is missing some. The top ten clones hold approximately 3.9% of a sample with about 5,000 clones, 83% of them seen once. The study's findings and limits: Normal lung had the highest top T cell clone frequencies.

This receptor was obtained from a person aged 60 to 80 with lung adenocarcinoma. This chain links TRBV6-5 with TRBJ2-1, with D tentatively TRBD2 (6 bases). What was sequenced was FFPE minimally invasive lung adenocarcinoma tissue. The CDR3 region has the DNA TGTGCCAGCAGTTACGGGGGGAATGAGCAGTTCTTC. Translating gives CASSYGGNEQFF.